The rows below give T cell receptor beta chains drawn from one sample of a study of identical twins. MiXCR, applied by TCRdb to the 5' RACE reads, yields one record per CDR3 protein. The table has approximately 300,000 distinct CDR3 sequences, more than 8% seen once. These data were likewise used in another study, on yellow fever vaccine responses in identical twins.

The sample was CD8+ T cells sorted from blood. All receptors derive from a woman aged 18-29 years in good health. Each CDR3 is given with its conserved first and last residue. The D gene is left open where the match is weak. Only part of the rows carry a size: once, few, many, or a class if the clone is expanded.

>TRBV3-1|-|TRBJ2-7|many
CASSPLESSYEQYF
TGTGCCAGCAGCCCCTTGGAGAGCTCCTACGAGCAGTACTTC
>TRBV3-1|-|TRBJ2-7|few
CASSQFGYGDYEQYF
TGTGCCAGCAGCCAATTCGGTTACGGGGACTACGAGCAGTACTTC
>TRBV28|TRBD2|TRBJ2-1|many
CASSDIAGGPPHNEQFF
TGTGCCAGCAGTGACATAGCGGGAGGTCCCCCCCACAATGAGCAGTTCTTC
>TRBV11-2|-|TRBJ2-7|few
CASSSTGLYEQYF
TGTGCCAGCAGCTCGACAGGTCTCTACGAGCAGTACTTC
>TRBV29-1|-|TRBJ2-7|few
CSVITENSYEQYF
TGCAGCGTCATTACAGAGAACTCCTACGAGCAGTACTTC
>TRBV7-9|-|TRBJ2-2|many
CASSPKVLLYTGELFF
TGTGCCAGCAGCCCTAAGGTGCTCCTTTACACCGGGGAGCTGTTTTTT
>TRBV29-1|TRBD2|TRBJ2-5|few
CSVAASGSWQETQYF
TGCAGCGTTGCGGCTAGCGGGAGTTGGCAAGAGACCCAGTACTTC
>TRBV20-1|TRBD2|TRBJ2-1|-
CSARGLVHLGNEQFF
TGCAGTGCTAGGGGACTAGTTCATTTGGGCAATGAGCAGTTCTTC
>TRBV9|TRBD1|TRBJ2-2|few
CASSVDTGGTGELFF
TGTGCCAGCAGCGTAGATACAGGGGGAACCGGGGAGCTGTTTTTT
>TRBV5-1|TRBD1|TRBJ1-1|few
CASSLATGGRDTEAFF
TGCGCCAGCAGCTTGGCGACAGGGGGCAGGGACACTGAAGCTTTCTTT
>TRBV28|-|TRBJ2-6|many
CASRTAPSGANVLTF
TGTGCCAGCAGGACAGCTCCCTCTGGGGCCAACGTCCTGACTTTC
>TRBV6-5|TRBD1|TRBJ2-6|few
CASSYPQGNGANVLTF
TGTGCCAGCAGTTACCCACAGGGGAATGGGGCCAACGTCCTGACTTTC
>TRBV29-1|-|TRBJ1-1|few
CSVVWVNTEAFF
TGCAGCGTTGTGTGGGTGAACACTGAAGCTTTCTTT
>TRBV10-3|-|TRBJ2-2|-
CALSFSSLQRPNTGELFF
TGTGCCCTCAGTTTCTCCAGCCTCCAGCGCCCGAACACCGGGGAGCTGTTTTTT
>TRBV9|TRBD2|TRBJ2-1|few
CASSVDSSGSSYNEQFF
TGTGCCAGCAGCGTAGACTCTAGCGGTTCCTCCTACAATGAGCAGTTCTTC
>TRBV5-1|-|TRBJ1-6|many
CASSPGTSLYNSPLHF
TGCGCCAGCAGCCCCGGGACATCACTCTATAATTCACCCCTCCACTTT
>TRBV4-2|TRBD2|TRBJ2-3|few
CASSQGPSGGADTQYF
TGTGCCAGCAGCCAAGGCCCTAGCGGAGGGGCAGATACGCAGTATTTT
>TRBV12-3/TRBV12-4|-|TRBJ2-2|many
CASSPGAGPGELFF
TGTGCCAGCAGCCCCGGGGCGGGTCCCGGGGAGCTGTTTTTT
>TRBV6-1|TRBD1|TRBJ2-7|-
CASRTGTGEIAYEQYF
TGTGCCAGCAGGACCGGGACAGGGGAGATAGCCTACGAGCAGTACTTC
>TRBV29-1|-|TRBJ2-7|many
CSVVIREAPYEQYF
TGCAGCGTTGTAATTAGGGAAGCCCCCTACGAGCAGTACTTC
>TRBV11-1|TRBD1|TRBJ2-2|-
CASSYPGQGIRNTGELFF
TGTGCCAGCAGCTATCCGGGACAGGGTATTAGGAACACCGGGGAGCTGTTTTTT
>TRBV2|TRBD1|TRBJ2-5|few
CASQRDRAGVETQYF
TGTGCCAGCCAACGGGACAGGGCTGGAGTGGAGACCCAGTACTTC
>TRBV2|TRBD2|TRBJ2-3|-
CASSAPLEAGKVFADTQYF
TGTGCCAGCAGTGCCCCTCTGGAAGCGGGAAAAGTGTTTGCAGATACGCAGTATTTT
>TRBV10-3|-|TRBJ2-2|few
CAHTGDNTGELFF
TGTGCCCACACGGGGGATAACACCGGGGAGCTGTTTTTT
>TRBV5-6|-|TRBJ2-7|many
CASSTSPGTLEQYF
TGTGCCAGCAGCACTTCCCCCGGGACTCTCGAGCAGTACTTC
>TRBV10-1|-|TRBJ2-3|many
CASSENRITDTQYF
TGCGCCAGCAGTGAGAACAGGATCACAGATACGCAGTATTTT
>TRBV4-3|-|TRBJ2-7|many
CASSLERLSAQYF
TGCGCCAGCAGCCTCGAAAGGCTTAGCGCGCAGTACTTC
>TRBV7-9|TRBD1|TRBJ2-1|-
CAILLWDRGYNEQFF
TGTGCCATCCTCCTCTGGGACAGGGGCTACAATGAGCAGTTCTTC
>TRBV7-2|TRBD2|TRBJ2-5|many
CASSLGFSGRQTQYF
TGTGCCAGCAGCTTAGGGTTTAGCGGGAGACAGACCCAGTACTTC